These 15 T cell receptor beta chains were sequenced from one sample in a study of CD8 T cells in ankylosing spondylitis. Each CDR3 protein gets one entry after TCRdb re-called the 5' RACE reads with MiXCR. The sample consists of about 130,000 distinct CDR3 sequences, around 8.5% of them appearing once. Sequenced material: blood, either unsorted or a sorted T cell fraction (not recorded which). These receptors all stem from a male donor with ankylosing spondylitis or in good health (not recorded which).

This rearrangement joins TRBV7-2 to TRBJ2-5; D may match TRBD1 or TRBD2 (5 bases each). The V gene's germline CDR1 is SGHTA and CDR2 FQGNSA. With 5 bases removed from V and 3 bases from J, the gap between germline ends came to 13 bases. CDR3 length: 14 amino acids. This chain's CDR3 is CASSQRRDEETQYF. CDR3 DNA sequence: TGTGCCAGCAGCCAGAGACGGGACGAAGAGACCCAGTACTTC.

This clonotype was counted many times. The CDR3 here is CSVLGGQGDQPQHF. In nucleotides, the CDR3 is TGCAGCGTCCTCGGGGGACAGGGAGATCAGCCCCAGCATTTT. The V and J genes are TRBV29-1 and TRBJ1-5, with 9 bases matching TRBD1. Looked up from germline, CDR1 is SQVTM and CDR2 is ANQGSEA. There are 14 residues in the CDR3. V lost 6 bases to trimming and J lost 5 bases; unmatched junction nucleotides: 8. Using reference TRBV29-1 and TRBJ1-5 for the parts outside the CDR3, the full variable domain is SAVISQKPSRDICQRGTSLTIQCQVDSQVTMMFWYRQQPGQSLTLIATANQGSEATYESGFVIDKFPISRPNLTFSTLTVSNMSPEDSSIYLCSVLGGQGDQPQHFGDGTRLSIL.

This clonotype was detected only a few times. The rearrangement uses TRBV20-1 and TRBJ2-1, with 10 bases lining up with TRBD2. Trimming cost V 2 bases and J 4 bases; bases outside gene matches: 2. The V gene's germline CDR1 is DFQATT and CDR2 SNEGSKA (reference sequence). This CDR3 has 14 amino acids. CDR3 protein: CSARPTSGYNEQFF. The DNA for the CDR3 is TGCAGTGCTAGACCGACTAGCGGGTACAATGAGCAGTTCTTC.

This clonotype was found a few times. The chain links TRBV20-1 to TRBJ2-5; 7 positions agree with TRBD2. CDR3 length equals 13 residues. V shed 3 bases and J 2 bases; nucleotides not matched to a gene: 3. The germline V gene has CDR1 DFQATT and CDR2 SNEGSKA (reference sequence). The CDR3 region is CSARREPQETQYF. Written as DNA, the CDR3 is TGCAGTGCTAGGCGGGAGCCACAAGAGACCCAGTACTTC.

There are many counts of this clonotype. The chain carries TRBV12-3 or TRBV12-4 and TRBJ2-1; TRBD2 matches 14 bases. The CDR3 consists of 18 residues. V lost 3 bases and J lost 1; bases outside the gene matches: 5. The CDR3 here is CASSLGLAGVGSYNEQFF. The CDR3 DNA reads TGTGCCAGCAGTTTGGGACTAGCGGGAGTTGGGTCCTACAATGAGCAGTTCTTC.

This clonotype was picked up many times. The chain combines TRBV5-1 with TRBJ2-4; D gene uncertain. The V gene lost 3 bases and the J gene lost 15 bases, with 13 bases spanning the gap. The V gene's germline CDR1 is SGHRS and CDR2 YFSETQ. CDR3 length: 11 amino acids. The CDR3 nucleotides read TGCGCCAGCAGCTCCGGTGGTCCTTGGTACTTC. Translated: CASSSGGPWYF.

This clonotype was counted at least ten times. This chain connects TRBV6-1 to TRBJ2-6, with 7 bases matching TRBD1. The germline V gene encodes CDR1 MNHNS and CDR2 SASEGT. V was pared by 8 bases and J by 0 bases, with 13 bases of the junction left unmatched. CDR3 length: 18 residues. The CDR3: CASERGQTPLSGANVLTF. The CDR3, as DNA: TGTGCCAGCGAACGGGGACAGACCCCCCTCTCTGGGGCCAACGTCCTGACTTTC.

This clonotype was observed many times. This chain uses TRBV27 with TRBJ2-7, with 10 bases fitting TRBD1. Germline V gene sequence: CDR1 MNHEY, CDR2 SMNVEV (reference sequence). The J segment lost 2 bases and the V segment lost 4 bases, leaving 8 bases of the junction unmatched. This CDR3 spans 16 amino acids. The CDR3 DNA sequence: TGTGCCAGCAGTTCCCGAGGGACAGGGGTGCCCTACGAGCAGTACTTC. Translated: CASSSRGTGVPYEQYF.

This clonotype was recorded many times. The chain is built from TRBV29-1 and TRBJ2-1; TRBD1 or TRBD2 may be the D gene (5 bases each). V lost 3 bases and J 10 bases, leaving 13 bases between the germline ends. Germline CDR1 SQVTM, CDR2 ANQGSEA. This CDR3 comprises 12 residues. CDR3 coding DNA: TGCAGCGTTGATTGGGACCCCCTGGAGCAGTTCTTC. Encoded protein: CSVDWDPLEQFF.

This clonotype occurred a few times. In DNA, the CDR3 is TGTGCCTGGAGTTCGGGGCGCACCGGGGAGCTGTTTTTT. Protein product: CAWSSGRTGELFF. The J gene is TRBJ2-2, the V gene TRBV30; either TRBD1 or TRBD2 may supply D (5 bases each). CDR3 length: 13 amino acids. V was shortened by 2 bases and J by 4 bases, with 8 bases between the two germline ends. The germline gives CDR1 GTSNPN, CDR2 SVGIG (reference sequence).

This clonotype was counted many times. This chain joins TRBV5-1 and TRBJ2-2; TRBD1 matches at 7 bases. The CDR3 length is 14 residues. V dropped 3 bases and J dropped 4; count of bases not matched to a gene: 3. CDR1 and CDR2 (germline): SGHRS, YFSETQ. The CDR3 here is CASSSTGATGELFF. In nucleotides, the CDR3 is TGCGCCAGCAGCTCCACAGGGGCCACCGGGGAGCTGTTTTTT. The full variable domain, rest sourced from reference TRBV5-1 and TRBJ2-2, is KAGVTQTPRYLIKTRGQQVTLSCSPISGHRSVSWYQQTPGQGLQFLFEYFSETQRNKGNFPGRFSGRQFSNSRSEMNVSTLELGDSALYLCASSSTGATGELFFGEGSRLTVL.

The rearrangement uses TRBV27 and TRBJ2-7; maybe TRBD1 (6 bases). V was trimmed by 8 bases and J by 0 bases, leaving 14 bases between them. This CDR3 region has 14 residues. Germline CDR1 reads MNHEY; CDR2 reads SMNVEV (reference sequence). CDR3 in amino acids: CASRPQGGSYEQYF. CDR3 coding DNA: TGTGCCAGCCGACCCCAAGGGGGCTCCTACGAGCAGTACTTC.

In this sample, this clonotype turned up many times. The chain recombines TRBV15 with TRBJ2-7; a weak D match, TRBD1 (6 bases). This CDR3 spans 16 amino acids. The V gene's germline CDR1 is LNHNV and CDR2 YYDKDF (reference sequence). The V end was cut by 0 bases, the J end by 2 bases, with 14 bases between. The CDR3 sequence is CATSRDSGTPTYEQYF. As DNA, the CDR3 is TGTGCCACCAGCAGAGATTCCGGGACACCCACCTACGAGCAGTACTTC.

This clonotype showed up many times. This sequence joins TRBV20-1 and TRBJ2-7; unclear D gene. There are 15 residues in the CDR3. Trimming cost V 0 bases and J 3 bases, with 15 bases left between them. Per germline, CDR1 DFQATT and CDR2 SNEGSKA (reference sequence). In DNA form, the CDR3 reads TGCAGTGCTAGAGATCCGGGCAAGCCAATCTACGAGCAGTACTTC. This gives the protein CSARDPGKPIYEQYF.

In its sample, this clonotype was seen many times. V usage is TRBV11-1 and J usage is TRBJ2-4; TRBD2 might be the D (7 bases). Germline V CDR1 and CDR2: SGHAT, FQDESV (reference sequence). There are 17 residues in the CDR3. Trimming stripped 5 bases from V and 3 bases from J, with 20 bases between. CDR3 region: CASSPRGGGRVKNIQYF. The CDR3 coding sequence is TGTGCCAGCAGCCCCAGGGGCGGCGGGAGAGTCAAAAACATTCAGTACTTC.